The 31 T cell receptor beta chains in this list originate from one sample, sequenced in a study of OX40 agonist ivuxolimab in advanced cancers. TCRdb's copy holds only in-frame clones and misses some; the assay was immunoSEQ multiplex PCR. The sample carries 35,000 to 45,000 clones, about 90% recorded once. The input for sequencing was CD4+ or CD8+ T cells sorted from blood, taken in a trial of the OX40 agonist ivuxolimab. These receptors originate from an adult with an advanced solid tumor such as melanoma, head and neck, liver or kidney cancer.

The chain carries TRBV4-1 and TRBJ1-2; D is ambiguous. CDR1 is MGHRA, CDR2 YSYEKL, per germline. Trimming pared 1 base from V and 4 bases from J, leaving 7 bases between. The CDR3 runs to 13 residues. The CDR3 loop reads CASSQGGSYGYTF. In nucleotides, the CDR3 is TGCGCCAGCAGCCAAGGTGGCTCCTATGGCTACACCTTC.

The chain recombines TRBV5-5 with TRBJ2-1; 7 nucleotides align to TRBD1. This CDR3 has 17 amino acids. CDR1 SGHKS and CDR2 YYEKEE come from the germline V gene (reference sequence). The trim removed 4 bases at V and 0 bases at J, leaving 10 bases unmatched. The DNA of the CDR3 is TGTGCCAGCAGCATACGGGACAGCCAGAGCTCCTACAATGAGCAGTTCTTC. This codes for CASSIRDSQSSYNEQFF.

The chain carries TRBV15 and TRBJ1-1; 8 bases fit TRBD1. The CDR3 runs to 14 residues. The trim removed 5 bases at V and 1 base at J, leaving 3 bases unmatched. CDR1 is LNHNV, CDR2 YYDKDF, per germline (reference sequence). The CDR3 DNA follows: TGTGCCACCAGCCTCGACAGGGGGAACACTGAAGCTTTCTTT. This translates into CATSLDRGNTEAFF.

This rearrangement joins TRBV7-2 to TRBJ2-5, with 12 bases matching TRBD2. The tail of the sequence fits TRBJ2-7 better, so the J call may be wrong. This CDR3 contains 15 residues. Looked up from germline, CDR1 is SGHTA and CDR2 is FQGNSA. The CDR3 protein is CASSYTTGLAGEQYF. CDR3 coding DNA: TGTGCCAGCAGCTACACCACGGGACTAGCGGGCGAGCAGTACTTC.

V and J are TRBV19 and TRBJ2-7; D remains unclear. This CDR3 is 13 amino acids long. Looked up from germline, CDR1 is LNHDA and CDR2 is SQIVND (reference sequence). Trimming stripped 5 bases from V and 0 bases from J, with 8 bases between. CDR3 sequence reads: CASSPIDSYEQYF. The CDR3 DNA reads as TGTGCCAGTAGTCCCATCGACTCCTACGAGCAGTACTTC.

The chain recombines TRBV6-1 with TRBJ2-7; TRBD2 might be the D (6 bases). This CDR3 region has 15 residues. The germline V gene encodes CDR1 MNHNS and CDR2 SASEGT. V was cut by 3 bases and J by 2 bases, with 14 bases left in between. The CDR3: CASSDARESTYEQYF. The CDR3 DNA reads TGTGCCAGCAGTGACGCACGGGAGTCAACCTACGAGCAGTACTTC.

This clone has just one count. For the CDR3, the DNA is TGTGCCAGTAGTAAAGCCGGGACAGGGGGCACTGAAGCTTTCTTT. Its translation is CASSKAGTGGTEAFF. This rearrangement joins TRBV19 to TRBJ1-1, with 11 bases identical to TRBD1. Germline V gene lookup returns CDR1 LNHDA and CDR2 SQIVND (reference sequence). V was clipped by 4 bases and J by 4 bases; unmatched bases: 5. This CDR3 is built from 15 residues.

V usage is TRBV5-1 and J usage is TRBJ2-5; 7 positions match TRBD1. V was pared by 4 bases and J by 0 bases, with 12 bases of the junction left unmatched. The CDR3 runs 17 residues. The germline V gene has CDR1 SGHRS and CDR2 YFSETQ. CDR3 in amino acids: CASSGLVEGAHQETQYF. In DNA, the CDR3 is TGCGCCAGCAGCGGGTTGGTCGAGGGGGCGCACCAAGAGACCCAGTACTTC.

This chain links TRBV28 with TRBJ1-5, with D perhaps TRBD1 (6 bases). Trimming stripped 6 bases from V and 7 bases from J, with 16 bases between. The V gene's germline CDR1 is MDHEN and CDR2 SYDVKM. This CDR3 has 14 amino acids. CDR3 coding DNA: TGTGCCAGCAGCCAGGGGTCAGCAGCGCAGCCCCAGCATTTT. Its translation: CASSQGSAAQPQHF.

V usage is TRBV18 and J usage is TRBJ1-5; D is unresolved. Trimming left V 4 bases short and J 7 bases short, with 14 bases between. Germline CDR1 KGHSH, CDR2 LQKENI. This CDR3 spans 14 amino acids. CDR3 bases: TGTGCCAGCTCACTGGAGGCACGCCGGCAGCCCCAGCATTTT. Protein sequence: CASSLEARRQPQHF.

This clone showed up just a few times. V and J are TRBV27 and TRBJ2-7; D ambiguous. The CDR3 is made up of 14 amino acids. Germline lookup yields CDR1 MNHEY and CDR2 SMNVEV (reference sequence). V lost 2 bases to trimming and J lost 0 bases, with 8 bases between them. In DNA form, the CDR3 reads TGTGCCAGCAGTTTAATGGCCGGCTCCTACGAGCAGTACTTC. As protein: CASSLMAGSYEQYF.

The rearrangement uses TRBV7-9 and TRBJ2-7; TRBD1 matches 11 bases. The V gene's germline CDR1 is SEHNR and CDR2 FQNEAQ (reference sequence). The CDR3 runs to 15 residues. V gave up 4 bases and J gave up 3 bases; unmatched junction bases: 5. The CDR3 coding sequence is TGTGCCAGCAGCTCCCCCGGGACAGGGGGCTACGAGCAGTACTTC. Translated, it gives CASSSPGTGGYEQYF.

The chain recombines TRBV10-2 with TRBJ2-1; D is tentatively TRBD1 or TRBD2 (6 bases each). Trimming removed 10 bases from V and 3 bases from J, with 19 bases in between. This CDR3 comprises 15 residues. Germline-derived CDR1 and CDR2 are WSHSY and SAAADI. For the CDR3, the DNA is TGCGCCACCCTGGGGGGCCCGAGGGGCTACAATGAGCAGTTCTTC. It is translated as CATLGGPRGYNEQFF.

CDR3 protein: CASSLYRVAKNIQYF. The CDR3 DNA is TGTGCCAGCAGCCTCTACAGGGTAGCCAAAAACATTCAGTACTTC. The chain links TRBV7-2 to TRBJ2-4; possible D gene TRBD1, 6 bases. This CDR3 has 15 residues. V gave up 5 bases and J gave up 0 bases, with 11 bases separating them. Germline loops: CDR1 SGHTA, CDR2 FQGNSA. Full variable domain (outside the CDR3, taken from reference TRBV7-2 and TRBJ2-4): GAGVSQSPSNKVTEKGKDVELRCDPISGHTALYWYRQSLGQGLEFLIYFQGNSAPDKSGLPSDRFSAERTGGSVSTLTIQRTQQEDSAVYLCASSLYRVAKNIQYFGAGTRLSVL.

The chain has TRBV19 and TRBJ2-4, with 11 bases lining up with TRBD2. This CDR3 spans 21 amino acids. After removal of 0 bases from V and 0 bases from J, the junction contained 13 bases not matched to a gene. Looked up from germline, CDR1 is LNHDA and CDR2 is SQIVND (reference sequence). The CDR3 here is CASSIDRDIAGGILAKNIQYF. CDR3 coding DNA: TGTGCCAGTAGTATAGATCGGGATATAGCGGGAGGGATCCTAGCCAAAAACATTCAGTACTTC.

The chain combines TRBV6-5 with TRBJ2-7; D remains unclear. V shed 6 bases and J shed 7 bases, with 7 bases lying between them. Per germline, CDR1 MNHEY and CDR2 SVGAGI. The CDR3 contains 10 residues. The CDR3 DNA sequence: TGTGCCAGCAGAACTCGGGAGCAGTACTTC. Translated: CASRTREQYF.

This clone is medium-sized in the sample. The CDR3 DNA follows: TGTGCCAGCAGTTTCACGACGGAATCCTACGAGCAGTACTTC. Translation: CASSFTTESYEQYF. The chain joins TRBV28 to TRBJ2-7; no definite D call. V was cut by 3 bases and J by 1 base, with 10 bases left in between. Germline V gene data show CDR1 as MDHEN and CDR2 as SYDVKM. The CDR3 sequence is 14 residues long.

This clone was recorded only once. The chain is built from TRBV29-1 and TRBJ2-1, with D possibly being TRBD2 (5 bases). The CDR3 runs to 11 residues. V shed 4 bases and J shed 7 bases, with 8 bases lying between them. CDR1 is SQVTM and CDR2 is ANQGSEA in the germline V gene. The CDR3 reads CSVVRGNEQFF. The CDR3, as DNA: TGCAGCGTTGTCCGGGGAAATGAGCAGTTCTTC.

By its share, this clone is medium-sized. This chain connects TRBV6-1 to TRBJ1-5, with D uncertain. This CDR3 has 16 amino acids. V was clipped by 2 bases and J by 5 bases, with 16 bases between them. Germline loops: CDR1 MNHNS, CDR2 SASEGT. This chain's CDR3 is CASSEFPGMRDQPQHF. CDR3 coding DNA: TGTGCCAGCAGTGAATTTCCGGGGATGCGGGATCAGCCCCAGCATTTT.

V gene TRBV7-9 combines with J gene TRBJ2-5, with 7 bases aligning to TRBD2. V lost 6 bases to trimming and J lost 5 bases; unmatched junction nucleotides: 12. The germline gives CDR1 SEHNR, CDR2 FQNEAQ (reference sequence). There are 15 residues in the CDR3. The CDR3 loop reads CASSPRAAGGETQYF. For the CDR3, the DNA is TGTGCCAGCAGTCCCAGGGCCGCCGGGGGGGAGACCCAGTACTTC.

The chain joins TRBV19 to TRBJ2-7, with D unresolved. The CDR3 is made up of 14 amino acids. Germline CDR1 and CDR2: LNHDA and SQIVND (reference sequence). With 4 bases removed from V and 2 bases from J, the gap between germline ends came to 12 bases. CDR3 nucleotide sequence: TGTGCCAGTAGTACCACTTATCGACCCTACGAGCAGTACTTC. Amino acid sequence: CASSTTYRPYEQYF.

The CDR3 coding sequence is TGTGCCAGCAGCGCCTGGGACAGGCCTTACACTGAAGCTTTCTTT. As protein: CASSAWDRPYTEAFF. The chain uses TRBV9 and TRBJ1-1; 8 bases fit TRBD1. CDR1 is SGDLS, CDR2 YYNGEE, per germline. After removal of 3 bases from V and 3 bases from J, the junction contained 7 bases not matched to a gene. The CDR3 runs 15 residues.

The chain employs TRBV19 and TRBJ1-5; 8 positions agree with TRBD1. Germline V gene data show CDR1 as LNHDA and CDR2 as SQIVND (reference sequence). The V gene end was trimmed by 4 bases and the J gene end by 4 bases; junction bases not matched to a gene: 9. The CDR3 contains 16 residues. The CDR3 DNA reads as TGTGCCAGTAGTAACACCGGGACAGGATTTAATCAGCCCCAGCATTTT. Its protein product is CASSNTGTGFNQPQHF.

CDR3: CASSKDTNNEKLFF. The CDR3 DNA reads TGTGCCAGCAGTAAGGACACCAACAATGAAAAACTGTTTTTT. The chain recombines TRBV28 with TRBJ1-4; D might be TRBD1 (5 bases). V dropped 5 bases and J dropped 5 bases, with 12 bases sitting between them. The CDR3 sequence is 14 residues long. Germline-derived CDR1 and CDR2 are MDHEN and SYDVKM. Together with reference TRBV28 and TRBJ1-4, the CDR3 gives the full variable domain: DVKVTQSSRYLVKRTGEKVFLECVQDMDHENMFWYRQDPGLGLRLIYFSYDVKMKEKGDIPEGYSVSREKKERFSLILESASTNQTSMYLCASSKDTNNEKLFFGSGTQLSVL.

The chain links TRBV11-2 to TRBJ1-1; D is possibly TRBD1 (6 bases). Looked up from germline, CDR1 is SGHAT and CDR2 is FQNNGV. Trimming removed 1 base at V and 1 base at J, with 16 bases between. This CDR3 comprises 17 residues. DNA of the CDR3: TGTGCCAGCAGCTTAGTTTTCAGGGGACCAAGGAACACTGAAGCTTTCTTT. This translates into CASSLVFRGPRNTEAFF.

DNA of the CDR3: TGCGCCAGCAGCACAACCGGACTAGCGGGCGTACAAGAGACCCAGTACTTC. Amino acids: CASSTTGLAGVQETQYF. The chain employs TRBV5-1 and TRBJ2-5; 11 bases match TRBD2. Germline CDR1 and CDR2: SGHRS and YFSETQ. The CDR3 is 17 residues long. Trimming cost V 4 bases and J 2 bases; bases outside gene matches: 10.

V and J are TRBV10-2 and TRBJ2-2; 10 bases agree with TRBD2. CDR3 length: 16 residues. The junction had 10 bases not matched to a gene; V was cut back by 6 bases and J by 6 bases. Germline values: CDR1 WSHSY, CDR2 SAAADI. The CDR3, as DNA: TGCGCCAGCAGCGATTTACTAGCGGGAAGTTCCGGGGAGCTGTTTTTT. The encoded protein is CASSDLLAGSSGELFF.

This chain joins TRBV5-1 and TRBJ1-1; perhaps TRBD1 as D (6 bases). V was trimmed by 7 bases and J by 8 bases, leaving 18 bases between them. The CDR3 extends over 13 amino acids. Germline V gives CDR1 SGHRS, CDR2 YFSETQ. The CDR3 nucleotides read TGCGCCAGCGCCAAGGGGGACGGGACCGAAGCTTTCTTT. Translation gives CASAKGDGTEAFF.

A word on this clone: One end of the junction fails to match germline, which may point to a read error. The J gene is TRBJ1-4, the V gene TRBV7-7; TRBD1 aligns across 7 bases. CDR1 SSHAT and CDR2 FNYEAQ come from the germline V gene (reference sequence). The length of the CDR3 is 16 residues. The CDR3 reads CASSLAGQTTNEKLFF. The DNA of the CDR3 is TGTGCTAGCAGCTTAGCGGGACAGACAACTAATGAAAAACTGTTTTTT.

V and J are TRBV7-8 and TRBJ2-7; D is perhaps TRBD2 (6 bases). This CDR3 is built from 20 residues. CDR1 and CDR2 from the germline V gene are SGHVS and FQNEAQ. V was shortened by 1 base and J by 0 bases, with 25 bases between the two germline ends. Here the CDR3 DNA reads TGTGCCAGCAGCTTAGTGCTAGGACTGGAATCCAGCGGGCCCTCCTACGAGCAGTACTTC. It yields the protein CASSLVLGLESSGPSYEQYF.

The chain uses TRBV7-9 and TRBJ2-3; weak D call: TRBD2 (5 bases). The V gene lost 6 bases and the J gene lost 1 base, with 8 bases spanning the gap. The germline CDR1 and CDR2 sequences are SEHNR and FQNEAQ (reference sequence). This CDR3 has 13 residues. CDR3 amino acids: CASREAGTDTQYF. CDR3 sequence (DNA): TGTGCCAGCAGGGAAGCGGGCACAGATACGCAGTATTTT.